This T cell receptor beta chain was recovered during a study of Ad26.COV2.S vaccination and SARS-CoV-2 variants. TCRdb's table, derived via immunoSEQ multiplex PCR, lists solely in-frame clones and lacks some. The table lists approximately 480,000 clones, 87% of them singletons. Germline CDR1 and CDR2: MNHEY and SMNVEV (reference sequence). J gave up 4 bases and V 6 bases, and 5 bases lay outside the gene matches. This CDR3 has 13 residues. The sample's treatment: over 15 received Ad26.COV2.S at low or high dose, single or two shots; 5 received placebo; per-sample allocation not given. Sampling happened 63 days after the first vaccine or placebo injection.

The sample in question was peripheral blood, obtained in a trial of Ad26.COV2.S vaccine versus placebo. This sequence joins TRBV27 and TRBJ1-2, with TRBD1 matching over 7 bases. This sequence originates from a person between 18 and 59 years old who received the Ad26.COV2.S COVID-19 vaccine or a placebo. DNA of the CDR3: TGTGCCAGCAGCATGACAGGGCTCTATGGCTACACCTTC. It encodes CASSMTGLYGYTF.